Listed here is a single T cell receptor beta chain. No antigen is known for it. CDR1 and CDR2 (germline): SEHNR, FQNEAQ (reference sequence). This CDR3 region has 14 residues. Trimming left V 10 bases short and J 0 bases short, with 13 bases between. The protocol attached unique molecular identifiers to individual cDNA molecules. MiXCR, run by TCRdb on the 5' RACE reads, gives a single entry per CDR3 protein. Of 35,000 to 50,000 distinct CDR3 sequences in the sample, around 5.1% were seen once. The data are from a study of early T cells in non-severe SARS-CoV-2 infection. Turning to the study itself: Whole-blood bulk RNA, unsorted, was sequenced, and chains were unpaired.

General study points: A preference for anti-spike CD8 responses marked VDJdb matching, which missed private and CD4 specificities.

The material sequenced was whole blood, taken at baseline. The clonotype was recovered from an adult who was a healthcare worker with PCR-confirmed SARS-CoV-2 infection or an uninfected control (not recorded which). V is TRBV7-9 and J is TRBJ1-3; D unclear. The CDR3 loop is CATLDPSSGNTIYF. The DNA of the CDR3 is TGTGCCACCCTGGACCCGAGCTCTGGAAACACCATATATTTT.